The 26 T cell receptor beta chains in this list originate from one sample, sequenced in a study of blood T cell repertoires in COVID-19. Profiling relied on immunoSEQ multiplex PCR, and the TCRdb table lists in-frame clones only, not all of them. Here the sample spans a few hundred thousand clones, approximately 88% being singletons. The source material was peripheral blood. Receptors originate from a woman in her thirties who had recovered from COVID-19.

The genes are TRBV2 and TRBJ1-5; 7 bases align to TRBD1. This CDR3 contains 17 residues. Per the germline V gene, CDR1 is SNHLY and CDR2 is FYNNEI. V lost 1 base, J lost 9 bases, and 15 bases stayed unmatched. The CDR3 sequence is CASSEERGGHRGGPQHF. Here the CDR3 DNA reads TGTGCCAGCAGTGAAGAGCGAGGGGGCCACCGTGGGGGGCCCCAGCATTTT.

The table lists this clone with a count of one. The CDR3 region is CASSVSGGGTDTQYF. The CDR3 bases are TGTGCCAGCAGTGTTAGCGGGGGGGGCACAGATACGCAGTATTTT. The genes are TRBV27 and TRBJ2-3; 11 bases line up with TRBD2. J gave up 1 base and V 5 bases, and 2 bases lay outside the gene matches. Germline lookup yields CDR1 MNHEY and CDR2 SMNVEV (reference sequence). This CDR3 comprises 15 residues.

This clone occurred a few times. The CDR3 region is CASTGTSAYEQYF. CDR3 nucleotide sequence: TGTGCCAGCACCGGGACTAGCGCCTACGAGCAGTACTTC. This chain uses TRBV7-9 with TRBJ2-7; TRBD2 aligns across 10 bases. The CDR3 covers 13 residues. V gave up 7 bases and J gave up 2 bases; unmatched junction bases: 2. CDR1 SEHNR and CDR2 FQNEAQ come from the germline V gene (reference sequence).

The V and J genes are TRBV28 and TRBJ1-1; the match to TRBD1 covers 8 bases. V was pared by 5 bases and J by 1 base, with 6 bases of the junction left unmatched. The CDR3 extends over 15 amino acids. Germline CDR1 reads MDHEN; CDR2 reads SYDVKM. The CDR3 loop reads CASSPAGTGNTEAFF. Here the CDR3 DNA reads TGTGCCAGCAGTCCAGCCGGGACAGGGAACACTGAAGCTTTCTTT.

The DNA for the CDR3 is TGTGCCAGCAGAAGGGACAGGGGCAGAACTGAAGCTTTCTTT. It yields the protein CASRRDRGRTEAFF. V gene TRBV7-9 combines with J gene TRBJ1-1, with TRBD1 matching 10 bases. The CDR3 consists of 14 residues. Trimming removed 6 bases from V and 5 bases from J; junction bases left unmatched: 6. Germline V gene lookup returns CDR1 SEHNR and CDR2 FQNEAQ (reference sequence).

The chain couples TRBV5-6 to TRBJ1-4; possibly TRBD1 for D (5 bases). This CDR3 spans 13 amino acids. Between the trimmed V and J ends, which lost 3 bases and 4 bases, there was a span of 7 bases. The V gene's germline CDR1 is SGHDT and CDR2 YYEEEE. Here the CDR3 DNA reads TGTGCCAGCAGCTCAGGGCGTAATGAAAAACTGTTTTTT. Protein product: CASSSGRNEKLFF.

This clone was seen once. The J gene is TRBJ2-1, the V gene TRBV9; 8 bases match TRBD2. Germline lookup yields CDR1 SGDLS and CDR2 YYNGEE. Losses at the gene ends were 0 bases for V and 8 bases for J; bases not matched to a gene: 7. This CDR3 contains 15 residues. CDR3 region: CASSVAVGGAYEQFF. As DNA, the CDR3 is TGTGCCAGCAGCGTAGCTGTCGGGGGGGCTTATGAGCAGTTCTTC.

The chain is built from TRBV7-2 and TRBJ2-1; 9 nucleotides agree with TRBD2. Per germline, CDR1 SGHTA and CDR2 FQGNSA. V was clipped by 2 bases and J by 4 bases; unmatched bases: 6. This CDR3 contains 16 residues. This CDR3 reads CASSLSIAGVYNEQFF. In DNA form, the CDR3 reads TGTGCCAGCAGCTTATCTATAGCGGGGGTTTACAATGAGCAGTTCTTC.

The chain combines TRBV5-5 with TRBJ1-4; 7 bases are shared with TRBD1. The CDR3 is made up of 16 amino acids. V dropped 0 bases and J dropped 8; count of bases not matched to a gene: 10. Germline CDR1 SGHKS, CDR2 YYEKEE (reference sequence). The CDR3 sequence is CASSLGRGQKGEKLFF. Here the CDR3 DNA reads TGTGCCAGCAGCTTGGGTCGGGGACAGAAGGGCGAAAAACTGTTTTTT.

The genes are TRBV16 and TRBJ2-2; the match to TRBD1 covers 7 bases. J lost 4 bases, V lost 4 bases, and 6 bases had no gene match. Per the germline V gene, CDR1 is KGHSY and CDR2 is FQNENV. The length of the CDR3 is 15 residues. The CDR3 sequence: CASSPVGGSTGELFF. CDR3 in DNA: TGTGCCAGCAGCCCCGTAGGGGGCAGCACCGGGGAGCTGTTTTTT.

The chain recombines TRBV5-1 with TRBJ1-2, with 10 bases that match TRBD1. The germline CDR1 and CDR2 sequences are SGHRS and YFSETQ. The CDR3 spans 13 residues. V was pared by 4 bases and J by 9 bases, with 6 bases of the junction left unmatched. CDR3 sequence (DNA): TGCGCCAGCAGCCGAGGGACAGGGGTTCGCTACACCTTC. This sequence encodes CASSRGTGVRYTF.

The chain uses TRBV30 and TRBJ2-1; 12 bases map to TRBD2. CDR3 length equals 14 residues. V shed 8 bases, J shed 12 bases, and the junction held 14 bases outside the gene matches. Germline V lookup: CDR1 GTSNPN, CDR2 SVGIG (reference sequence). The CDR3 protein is CAGTTSGGPGRQFF. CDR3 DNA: TGTGCCGGGACTACTAGCGGGGGGCCCGGAAGGCAGTTCTTC.

CDR3 sequence (DNA): TGTGCCAGCAGCCAAGGGTGGACAGGGAATGGCTACACCTTC. It translates to CASSQGWTGNGYTF. The chain recombines TRBV14 with TRBJ1-2, with 8 bases aligning to TRBD1. This CDR3 is 14 amino acids long. With 1 base clipped from V and 6 bases from J, the junction kept 4 bases outside the gene matches. Germline values: CDR1 SGHDN, CDR2 FVKESK.

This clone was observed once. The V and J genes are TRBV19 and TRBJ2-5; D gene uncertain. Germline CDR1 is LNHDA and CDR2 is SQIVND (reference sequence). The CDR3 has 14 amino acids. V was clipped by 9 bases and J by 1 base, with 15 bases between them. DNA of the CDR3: TGTGCCAGCTCCAGACCAGGCAGCCAAGAGACCCAGTACTTC. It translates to CASSRPGSQETQYF.

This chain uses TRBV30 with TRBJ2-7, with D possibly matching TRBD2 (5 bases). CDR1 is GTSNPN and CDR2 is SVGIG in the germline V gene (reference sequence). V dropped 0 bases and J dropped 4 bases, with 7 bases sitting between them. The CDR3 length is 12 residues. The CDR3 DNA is TGTGCCTGGAGTGTACGAGGGTACGAGCAGTACTTC. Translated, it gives CAWSVRGYEQYF.

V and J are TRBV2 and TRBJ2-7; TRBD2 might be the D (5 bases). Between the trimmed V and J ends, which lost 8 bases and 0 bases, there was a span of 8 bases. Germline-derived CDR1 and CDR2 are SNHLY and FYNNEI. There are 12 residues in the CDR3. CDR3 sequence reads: CASLSASYEQYF. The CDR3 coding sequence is TGTGCCAGCCTTAGCGCCTCCTACGAGCAGTACTTC.

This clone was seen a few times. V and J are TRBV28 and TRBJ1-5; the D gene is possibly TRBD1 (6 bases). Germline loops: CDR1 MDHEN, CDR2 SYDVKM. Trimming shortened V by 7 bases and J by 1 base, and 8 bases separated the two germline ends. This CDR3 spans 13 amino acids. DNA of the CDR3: TGTGCCAGCATTACAGGGAGCAATCAGCCCCAGCATTTT. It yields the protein CASITGSNQPQHF.

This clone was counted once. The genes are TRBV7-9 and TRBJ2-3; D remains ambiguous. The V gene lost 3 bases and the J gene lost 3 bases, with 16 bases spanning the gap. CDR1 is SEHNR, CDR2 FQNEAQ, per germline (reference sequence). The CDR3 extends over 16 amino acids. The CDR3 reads CASSFMAARQTDTQYF. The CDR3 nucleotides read TGTGCCAGCAGCTTCATGGCGGCTAGGCAGACAGATACGCAGTATTTT.

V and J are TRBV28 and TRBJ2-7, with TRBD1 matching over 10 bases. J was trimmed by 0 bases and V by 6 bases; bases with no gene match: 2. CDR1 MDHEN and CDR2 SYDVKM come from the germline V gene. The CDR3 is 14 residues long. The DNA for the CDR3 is TGTGCCAGCAGGGGACAGGGGAGCTCCTACGAGCAGTACTTC. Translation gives CASRGQGSSYEQYF.

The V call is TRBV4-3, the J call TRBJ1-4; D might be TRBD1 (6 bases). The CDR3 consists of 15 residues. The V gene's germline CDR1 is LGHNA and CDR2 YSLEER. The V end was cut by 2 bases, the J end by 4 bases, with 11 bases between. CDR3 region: CASSQPGQDNEKLFF. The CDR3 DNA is TGCGCCAGCAGCCAACCGGGACAAGATAATGAAAAACTGTTTTTT.

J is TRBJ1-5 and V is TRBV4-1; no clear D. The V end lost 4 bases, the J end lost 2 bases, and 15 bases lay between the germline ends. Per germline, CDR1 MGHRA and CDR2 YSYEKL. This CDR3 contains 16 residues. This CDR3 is CASSPYGLHGNQPQHF. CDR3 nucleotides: TGCGCCAGCAGCCCCTATGGTCTTCATGGCAATCAGCCCCAGCATTTT.

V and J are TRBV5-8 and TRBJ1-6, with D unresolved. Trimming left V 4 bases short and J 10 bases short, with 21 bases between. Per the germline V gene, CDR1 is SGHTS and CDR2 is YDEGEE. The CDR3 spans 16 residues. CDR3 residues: CASSPSFPPGRSPLHF. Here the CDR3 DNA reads TGTGCCAGCAGCCCGAGTTTCCCCCCGGGGAGATCACCCCTCCACTTT.

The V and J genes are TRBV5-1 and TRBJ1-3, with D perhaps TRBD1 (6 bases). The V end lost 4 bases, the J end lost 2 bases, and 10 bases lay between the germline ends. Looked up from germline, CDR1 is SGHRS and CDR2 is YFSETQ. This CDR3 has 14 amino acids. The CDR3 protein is CASSVQGTGNTIYF. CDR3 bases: TGCGCCAGCAGCGTACAGGGTACTGGAAACACCATATATTTT.

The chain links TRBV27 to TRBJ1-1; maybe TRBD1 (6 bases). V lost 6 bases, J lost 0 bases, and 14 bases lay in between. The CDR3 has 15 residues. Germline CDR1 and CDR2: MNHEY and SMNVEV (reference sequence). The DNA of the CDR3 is TGTGCCAGCAGCCGGACAGTCACCATGAACACTGAAGCTTTCTTT. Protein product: CASSRTVTMNTEAFF.

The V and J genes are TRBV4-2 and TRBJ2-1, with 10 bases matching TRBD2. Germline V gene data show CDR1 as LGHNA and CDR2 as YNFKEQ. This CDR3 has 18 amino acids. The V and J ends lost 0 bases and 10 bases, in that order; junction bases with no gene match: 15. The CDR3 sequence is CASSQDSPRGAGGREQFF. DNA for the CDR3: TGTGCCAGCAGCCAAGATTCTCCCCGGGGAGCGGGGGGGCGGGAGCAGTTCTTC.

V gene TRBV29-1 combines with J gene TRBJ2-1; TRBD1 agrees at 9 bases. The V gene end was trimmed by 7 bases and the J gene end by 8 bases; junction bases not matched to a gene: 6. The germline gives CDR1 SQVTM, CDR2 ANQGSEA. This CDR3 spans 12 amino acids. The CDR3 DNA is TGCAGCGCCGGGACAGGGAGCGATGAGCAGTTCTTC. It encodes CSAGTGSDEQFF.